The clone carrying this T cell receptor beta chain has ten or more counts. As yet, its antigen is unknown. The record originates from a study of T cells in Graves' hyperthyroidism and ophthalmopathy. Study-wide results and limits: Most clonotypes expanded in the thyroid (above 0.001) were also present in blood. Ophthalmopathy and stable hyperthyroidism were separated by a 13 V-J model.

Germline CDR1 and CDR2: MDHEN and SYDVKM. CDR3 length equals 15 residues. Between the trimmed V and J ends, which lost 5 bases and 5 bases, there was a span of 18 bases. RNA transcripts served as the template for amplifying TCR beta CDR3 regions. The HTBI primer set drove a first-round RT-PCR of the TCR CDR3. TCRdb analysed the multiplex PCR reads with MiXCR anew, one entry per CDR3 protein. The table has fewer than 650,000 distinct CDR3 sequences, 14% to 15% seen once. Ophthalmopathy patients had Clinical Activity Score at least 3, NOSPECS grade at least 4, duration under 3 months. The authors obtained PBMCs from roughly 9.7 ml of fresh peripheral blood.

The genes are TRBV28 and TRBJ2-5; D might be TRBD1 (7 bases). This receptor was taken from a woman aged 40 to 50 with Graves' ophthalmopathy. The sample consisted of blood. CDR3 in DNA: TGTGCCAGCAGTCCGGTAAAGGGGGCGGGGGAGACCCAGTACTTC. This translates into CASSPVKGAGETQYF.